The 5 T cell receptor beta chains below all came from one sample that was sequenced in a study of CD8 T cells in ankylosing spondylitis. Study-level points and caveats: A motif of roughly 8 highly homologous TCR beta variants was seen as apparently characteristic of ankylosing spondylitis blood.

These receptors' targets are unknown. TCRdb re-derived calls from the 5' RACE reads in MiXCR, one entry per CDR3 protein. The repertoire holds approximately 440,000 distinct CDR3 sequences, with about 15% as singletons. The sequencing input was blood, either unsorted or a sorted T cell fraction (not recorded which). Source of these receptors: a male donor with ankylosing spondylitis.

Here the CDR3 reads CASSRGWGTDTQYF. In DNA form, the CDR3 reads TGTGCCAGCAGTCGGGGATGGGGCACAGATACGCAGTATTTT. The chain employs TRBV7-2 and TRBJ2-3; maybe TRBD2 (5 bases). V was clipped by 6 bases and J by 1 base, with 11 bases between them. The CDR3 extends over 14 amino acids. Germline V gene sequence: CDR1 SGHTA, CDR2 FQGNSA.

This clonotype was detected many times. The V gene is TRBV20-1, the J gene TRBJ2-1; D perhaps matches TRBD2 (6 bases). The germline V gene encodes CDR1 DFQATT and CDR2 SNEGSKA (reference sequence). This CDR3 is 14 amino acids long. The CDR3 nucleotides read TGCAGCGCCCGAGCCGGGAGCTCCTACAATGAGCAGTTCTTC. It encodes CSARAGSSYNEQFF.

This clonotype has ten or more counts. J is TRBJ1-3 and V is TRBV4-1, with a weak D call TRBD1 (5 bases). This CDR3 comprises 18 residues. The germline V gene has CDR1 MGHRA and CDR2 YSYEKL. Deletions cut 1 base from V and 4 bases from J, with 20 bases between. CDR3 region: CASSQASSWGLLGNTIYF. The CDR3 DNA is TGCGCCAGCAGCCAAGCCTCATCTTGGGGCCTTCTAGGAAACACCATATATTTT.

The rearrangement uses TRBV5-6 and TRBJ2-1; D may correspond to TRBD1 or TRBD2 (6 bases each). The CDR3 has 15 residues. V was clipped by 1 base and J by 7 bases, with 15 bases between them. Germline lookup yields CDR1 SGHDT and CDR2 YYEEEE. DNA for the CDR3: TGTGCCAGCAGCTTGTGGGGGGCCCCCCGTAATGAGCAGTTCTTC. It is translated as CASSLWGAPRNEQFF.

The chain joins TRBV4-3 to TRBJ2-1; TRBD2 agrees at 14 bases. With V trimmed by 4 bases and J by 8 bases, 4 bases remained unmatched. The CDR3 covers 15 residues. Looked up from germline, CDR1 is LGHNA and CDR2 is YSLEER. The CDR3 spells CASSLRLAGGYEQFF. CDR3 coding DNA: TGCGCCAGCAGCCTCCGACTAGCGGGAGGGTATGAGCAGTTCTTC.